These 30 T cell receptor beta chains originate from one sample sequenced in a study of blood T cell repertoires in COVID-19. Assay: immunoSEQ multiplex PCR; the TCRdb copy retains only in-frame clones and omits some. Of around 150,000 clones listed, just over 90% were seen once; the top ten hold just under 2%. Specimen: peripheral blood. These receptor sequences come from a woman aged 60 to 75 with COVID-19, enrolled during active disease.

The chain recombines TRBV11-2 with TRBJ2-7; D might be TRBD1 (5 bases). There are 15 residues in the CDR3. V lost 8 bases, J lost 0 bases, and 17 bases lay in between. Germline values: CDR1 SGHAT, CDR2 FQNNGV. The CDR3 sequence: CASHPGQKFSYEQYF. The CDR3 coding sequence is TGTGCCAGCCATCCAGGGCAGAAGTTCTCCTACGAGCAGTACTTC.

The CDR3 loop reads CATSRGLASDTQYF. The CDR3 coding sequence is TGTGCCACCAGCAGGGGACTAGCGTCAGATACGCAGTATTTT. The J gene is TRBJ2-3, the V gene TRBV15, with 10 bases matching TRBD2. Unmatched junction bases numbered 1, after V lost 3 bases and J lost 4 bases. CDR1 LNHNV and CDR2 YYDKDF come from the germline V gene (reference sequence). CDR3 length equals 14 residues.

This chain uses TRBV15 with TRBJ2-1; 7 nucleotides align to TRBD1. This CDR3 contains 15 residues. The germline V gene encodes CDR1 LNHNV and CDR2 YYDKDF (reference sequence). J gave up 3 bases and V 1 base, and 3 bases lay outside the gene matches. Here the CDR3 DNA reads TGTGCCACCAGCAGAGGACAGGGCAACTACAATGAGCAGTTCTTC. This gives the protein CATSRGQGNYNEQFF.

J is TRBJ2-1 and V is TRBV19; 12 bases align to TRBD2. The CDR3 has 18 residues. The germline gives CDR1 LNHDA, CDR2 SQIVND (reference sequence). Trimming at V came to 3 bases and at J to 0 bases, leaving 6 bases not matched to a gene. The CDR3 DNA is TGTGCCAGTAGTATGGGAACTAGCGGGGGGTTCTCCTACAATGAGCAGTTCTTC. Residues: CASSMGTSGGFSYNEQFF.

The CDR3 DNA sequence: TGCGCCAGCAGCCAACTAGCGGGGGGGCAAGAGACCCAGTACTTC. This gives the protein CASSQLAGGQETQYF. V gene TRBV4-3 combines with J gene TRBJ2-5, with TRBD2 identical over 12 bases. The trim removed 2 bases at V and 2 bases at J, leaving 0 bases unmatched. The CDR3 is 15 amino acids. Germline loops: CDR1 LGHNA, CDR2 YSLEER.

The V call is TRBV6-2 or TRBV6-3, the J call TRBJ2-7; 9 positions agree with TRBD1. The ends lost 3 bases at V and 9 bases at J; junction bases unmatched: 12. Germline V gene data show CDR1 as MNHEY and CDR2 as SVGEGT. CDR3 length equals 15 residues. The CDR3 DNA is TGTGCCAGCAGTTATTCGGGACAGGGAAGAACAGGGCAGTACTTC. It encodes CASSYSGQGRTGQYF.

CDR3: CASSIGGIKDEAFF. As DNA, the CDR3 is TGTGCCAGTAGTATAGGAGGGATAAAGGATGAAGCTTTCTTT. The chain links TRBV19 to TRBJ1-1; no clear D gene. This CDR3 is 14 amino acids long. The germline gives CDR1 LNHDA, CDR2 SQIVND (reference sequence). V was clipped by 1 base and J by 7 bases, with 13 bases between them.

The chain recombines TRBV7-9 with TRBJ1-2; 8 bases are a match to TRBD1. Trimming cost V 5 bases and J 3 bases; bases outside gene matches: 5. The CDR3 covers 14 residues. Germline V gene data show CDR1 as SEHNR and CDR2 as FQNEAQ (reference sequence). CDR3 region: CASSPRTGYYGYTF. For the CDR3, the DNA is TGTGCCAGCAGCCCCCGGACAGGGTACTATGGCTACACCTTC. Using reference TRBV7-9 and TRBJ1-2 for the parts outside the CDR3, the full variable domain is DTGVSQNPRHKITKRGQNVTFRCDPISEHNRLYWYRQTLGQGPEFLTYFQNEAQLEKSRLLSDRFSAERPKGSFSTLEIQRTEQGDSAMYLCASSPRTGYYGYTFGSGTRLTVV.

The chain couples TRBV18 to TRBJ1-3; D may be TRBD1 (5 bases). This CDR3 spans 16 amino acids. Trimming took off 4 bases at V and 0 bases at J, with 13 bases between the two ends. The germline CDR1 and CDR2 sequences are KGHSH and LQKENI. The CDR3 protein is CASSQKAGTSGNTIYF. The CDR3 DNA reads TGTGCCAGCTCACAGAAGGCGGGGACCTCTGGAAACACCATATATTTT.

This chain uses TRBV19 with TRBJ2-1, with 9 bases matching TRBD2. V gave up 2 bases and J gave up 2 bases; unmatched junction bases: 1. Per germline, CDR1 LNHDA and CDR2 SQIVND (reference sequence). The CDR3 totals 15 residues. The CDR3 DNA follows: TGTGCCAGTAGTATATCTAGCGGGACCTACAATGAGCAGTTCTTC. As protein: CASSISSGTYNEQFF.

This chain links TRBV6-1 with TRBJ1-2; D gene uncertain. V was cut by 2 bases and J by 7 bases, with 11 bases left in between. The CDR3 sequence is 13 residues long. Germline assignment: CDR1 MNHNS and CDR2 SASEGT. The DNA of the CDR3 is TGTGCCAGCAGTGAACCGGGGTTGCGTGGCTACACCTTC. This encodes CASSEPGLRGYTF.

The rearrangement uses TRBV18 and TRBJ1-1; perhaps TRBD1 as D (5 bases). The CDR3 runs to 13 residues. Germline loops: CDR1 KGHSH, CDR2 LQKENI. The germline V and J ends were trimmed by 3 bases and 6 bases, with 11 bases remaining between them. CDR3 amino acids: CASSPGGDAEAFF. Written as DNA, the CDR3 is TGTGCCAGCTCACCCGGGGGGGACGCTGAAGCTTTCTTT.

The CDR3 coding sequence is TGTGCCAGAAGCTTAGCTAGTCCCGGGACAGCCTATGGCTACACCTTC. Translation gives CARSLASPGTAYGYTF. The V gene is TRBV7-5, the J gene TRBJ1-2; the D call of TRBD1 is as the table states it, not checked on the DNA. TRBV7-5 is marked as a pseudogene. The CDR3 has 16 amino acids.

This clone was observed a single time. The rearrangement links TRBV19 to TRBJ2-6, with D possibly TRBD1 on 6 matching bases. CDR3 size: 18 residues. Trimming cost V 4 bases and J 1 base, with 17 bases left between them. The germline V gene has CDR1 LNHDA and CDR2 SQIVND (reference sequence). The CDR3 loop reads CASSKPGQMLSGANVLTF. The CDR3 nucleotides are TGTGCCAGTAGTAAACCGGGACAAATGTTATCTGGGGCCAACGTCCTGACTTTC.

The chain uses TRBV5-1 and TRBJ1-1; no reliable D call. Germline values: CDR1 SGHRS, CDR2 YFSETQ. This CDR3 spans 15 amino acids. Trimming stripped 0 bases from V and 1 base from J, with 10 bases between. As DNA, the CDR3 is TGCGCCAGCAGCTTGGTATGGCACGCGAACACTGAAGCTTTCTTT. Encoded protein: CASSLVWHANTEAFF.

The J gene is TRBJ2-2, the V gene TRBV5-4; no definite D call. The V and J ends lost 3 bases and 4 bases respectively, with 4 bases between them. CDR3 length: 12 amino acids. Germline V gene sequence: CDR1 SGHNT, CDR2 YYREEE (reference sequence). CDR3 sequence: CASSSRTGELFF. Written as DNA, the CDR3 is TGTGCCAGCAGCTCTCGCACCGGGGAGCTGTTTTTT.

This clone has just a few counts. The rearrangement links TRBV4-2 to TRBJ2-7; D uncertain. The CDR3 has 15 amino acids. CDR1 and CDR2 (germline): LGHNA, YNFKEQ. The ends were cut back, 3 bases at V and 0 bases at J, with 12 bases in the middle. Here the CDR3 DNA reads TGTGCCAGCAGCCAGGCTGTTATCCGCTCCTACGAGCAGTACTTC. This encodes CASSQAVIRSYEQYF.

The CDR3 DNA sequence: TGTGCCAGCAGTTACTCGAGGTTTAACGGCTACACCTTC. It codes for CASSYSRFNGYTF. The gene calls are TRBV6-5 and TRBJ1-2, with unresolved D. Deletions cut 0 bases from V and 8 bases from J, with 10 bases between. The germline gives CDR1 MNHEY, CDR2 SVGAGI. This CDR3 is 13 amino acids long.

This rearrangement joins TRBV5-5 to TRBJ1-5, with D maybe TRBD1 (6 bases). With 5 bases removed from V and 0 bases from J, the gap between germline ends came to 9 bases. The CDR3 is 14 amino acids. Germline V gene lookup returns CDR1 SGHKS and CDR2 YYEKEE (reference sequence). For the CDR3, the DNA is TGTGCCAGCAGTCAGGGGTATAGCAATCAGCCCCAGCATTTT. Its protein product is CASSQGYSNQPQHF.

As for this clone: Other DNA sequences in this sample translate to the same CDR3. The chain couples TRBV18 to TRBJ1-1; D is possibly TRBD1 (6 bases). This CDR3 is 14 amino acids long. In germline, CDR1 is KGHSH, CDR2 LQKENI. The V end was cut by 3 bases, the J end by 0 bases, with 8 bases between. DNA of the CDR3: TGTGCCAGCTCACCGGGACAATTGAACACTGAAGCTTTCTTT. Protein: CASSPGQLNTEAFF. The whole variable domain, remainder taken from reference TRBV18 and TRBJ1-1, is NAGVMQNPRHLVRRRGQEARLRCSPMKGHSHVYWYRQLPEEGLKFMVYLQKENIIDESGMPKERFSAEFPKEGPSILRIQQVVRGDSAAYFCASSPGQLNTEAFFGQGTRLTVV.

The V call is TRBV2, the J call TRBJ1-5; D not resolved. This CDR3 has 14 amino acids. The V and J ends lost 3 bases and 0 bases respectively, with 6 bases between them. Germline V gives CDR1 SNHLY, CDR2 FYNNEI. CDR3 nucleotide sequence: TGTGCCAGCAGTGAGTCCGTTAGCAATCAGCCCCAGCATTTT. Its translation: CASSESVSNQPQHF.

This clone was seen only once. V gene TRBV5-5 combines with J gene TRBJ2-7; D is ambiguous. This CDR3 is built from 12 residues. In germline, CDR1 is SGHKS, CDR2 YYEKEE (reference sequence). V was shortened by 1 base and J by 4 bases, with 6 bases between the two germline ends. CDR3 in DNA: TGTGCCAGCAGCTTGTCGACTTACGAGCAGTACTTC. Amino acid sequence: CASSLSTYEQYF.

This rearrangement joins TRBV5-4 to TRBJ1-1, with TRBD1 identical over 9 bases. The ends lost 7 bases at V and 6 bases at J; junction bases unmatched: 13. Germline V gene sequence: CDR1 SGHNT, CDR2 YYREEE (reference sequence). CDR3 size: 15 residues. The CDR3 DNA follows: TGTGCCAGCCGAAGTCGGACAGGGGACGGGGCTGAAGCTTTCTTT. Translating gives CASRSRTGDGAEAFF.

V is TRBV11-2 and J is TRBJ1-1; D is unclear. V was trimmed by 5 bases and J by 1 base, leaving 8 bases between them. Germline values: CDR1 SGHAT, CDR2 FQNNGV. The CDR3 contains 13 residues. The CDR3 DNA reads TGTGCCAGCAGCGCATCGGGGAACACTGAAGCTTTCTTT. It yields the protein CASSASGNTEAFF.

CDR3 in amino acids: CASSPRWGGRSGYTF. For the CDR3, the DNA is TGTGCCAGCAGCCCCCGATGGGGGGGCAGATCTGGCTACACCTTC. This chain links TRBV7-2 with TRBJ1-2, with a tentative D call TRBD1 (6 bases). Germline V gives CDR1 SGHTA, CDR2 FQGNSA. Between the trimmed V and J ends, which lost 5 bases and 7 bases, there was a span of 20 bases. This CDR3 region has 15 residues.

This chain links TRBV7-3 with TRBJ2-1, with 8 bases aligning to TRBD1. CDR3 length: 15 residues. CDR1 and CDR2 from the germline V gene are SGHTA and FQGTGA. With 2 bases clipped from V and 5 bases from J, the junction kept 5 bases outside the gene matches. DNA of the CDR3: TGTGCCAGCAGCTTAGTTGGACAGGGCAACAATGAGCAGTTCTTC. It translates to CASSLVGQGNNEQFF.

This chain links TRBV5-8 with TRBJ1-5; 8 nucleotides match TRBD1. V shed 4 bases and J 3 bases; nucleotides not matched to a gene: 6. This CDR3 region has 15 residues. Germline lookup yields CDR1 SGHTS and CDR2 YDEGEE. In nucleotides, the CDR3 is TGTGCCAGCAGCCCGGGACAGGCGGTCAATCAGCCCCAGCATTTT. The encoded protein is CASSPGQAVNQPQHF. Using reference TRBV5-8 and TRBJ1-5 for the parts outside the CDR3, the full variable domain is EAGVTQSPTHLIKTRGQQATLRCSPISGHTSVYWYQQALGLGLQFLLWYDEGEERNRGNFPPRFSGRQFPNYSSELNVNALELEDSALYLCASSPGQAVNQPQHFGDGTRLSIL.

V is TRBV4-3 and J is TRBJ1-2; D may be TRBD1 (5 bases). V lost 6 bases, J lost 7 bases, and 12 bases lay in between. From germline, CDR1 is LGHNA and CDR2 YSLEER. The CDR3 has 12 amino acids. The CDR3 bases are TGCGCCAGCAGACCGAGCGGGGGTGGCTACACCTTC. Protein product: CASRPSGGGYTF.

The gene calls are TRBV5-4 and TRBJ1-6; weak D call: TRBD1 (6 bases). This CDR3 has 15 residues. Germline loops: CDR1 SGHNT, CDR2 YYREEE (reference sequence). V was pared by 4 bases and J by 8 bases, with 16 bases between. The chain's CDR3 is CASSLTGTLYSPLHF. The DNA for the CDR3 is TGTGCCAGCAGCCTAACCGGGACACTCTATTCACCCCTCCACTTT.

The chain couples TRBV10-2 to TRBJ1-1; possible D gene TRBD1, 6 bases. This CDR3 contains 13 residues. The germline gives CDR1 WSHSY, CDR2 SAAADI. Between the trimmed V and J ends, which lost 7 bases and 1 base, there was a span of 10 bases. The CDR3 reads CASKGERNTEAFF. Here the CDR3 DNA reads TGCGCCAGCAAGGGGGAAAGGAACACTGAAGCTTTCTTT.